The 11 T cell receptor beta chains listed next were all sequenced from one sample in a study of CD8 T cells in ankylosing spondylitis. Whole-study results and caveats: Ankylosing spondylitis blood seemed to carry a telltale TCR beta motif made of under ten highly homologous variants.

From the 5' RACE reads, TCRdb called clonotypes with MiXCR, one entry per CDR3 protein. The table has 330,000 or so distinct CDR3 sequences, less than 10% seen once; the top ten hold more than 12%. For these TCRs, the target antigens are not known. The specimen was blood, either unsorted or a sorted T cell fraction (not recorded which). Receptors were obtained from a male donor with ankylosing spondylitis.

J is TRBJ2-1 and V is TRBV21-1; TRBD2, as called in the table, went unchecked against the DNA. TRBV21-1 counts as a pseudogene. The CDR3 length is 14 residues. CDR3 sequence reads: CASSKRREDNEQFF. The CDR3 nucleotides read TGTGCCAGCAGCAAACGACGGGAGGACAATGAGCAGTTCTTC.

This clonotype was seen only a few times. The V and J genes are TRBV27 and TRBJ1-6; 7 nucleotides match TRBD1. This CDR3 is 15 amino acids long. V lost 3 bases to trimming and J lost 7 bases; unmatched junction nucleotides: 6. Germline loops: CDR1 MNHEY, CDR2 SMNVEV (reference sequence). The CDR3 DNA is TGTGCCAGCAGTTTCAGGGGGGGACACAATTCACCCCTCCACTTT. Protein: CASSFRGGHNSPLHF.

V usage is TRBV10-3 and J usage is TRBJ1-4; TRBD1 matches at 8 bases. This CDR3 is built from 14 residues. V lost 3 bases, J lost 7 bases, and 4 bases stayed unmatched. Per the germline V gene, CDR1 is ENHRY and CDR2 is SYGVKD. CDR3 loop: CAISEKGTGEKLFF. The CDR3 DNA follows: TGTGCCATCAGTGAAAAAGGGACAGGTGAAAAACTGTTTTTT.

This clonotype showed up just a few times. The V call is TRBV7-6, the J call TRBJ1-1, with D hard to call. CDR3 length: 15 amino acids. V was clipped by 0 bases and J by 0 bases, with 8 bases between them. CDR1 and CDR2 from the germline V gene are SGHVS and FNYEAQ. The CDR3 protein is CASSLAGSMNTEAFF. The CDR3 coding sequence is TGTGCCAGCAGCTTAGCGGGCTCCATGAACACTGAAGCTTTCTTT.

In its sample, this clonotype was seen many times. This sequence joins TRBV4-2 and TRBJ2-1, with 8 bases lining up with TRBD2. The CDR3 contains 19 residues. V trimming: 0 bases; J trimming: 7 bases; junction bases outside the gene matches: 17. CDR1 and CDR2 (germline): LGHNA, YNFKEQ. This CDR3 reads CASSQDVRSGSGWRNEQFF. CDR3 nucleotides: TGTGCCAGCAGCCAAGATGTTCGAAGCGGGAGCGGTTGGAGGAATGAGCAGTTCTTC.

This clonotype was detected a few times. The J gene is TRBJ2-3, the V gene TRBV20-1; D is possibly TRBD2 (6 bases). The CDR3 sequence is 14 residues long. With 3 bases removed from V and 1 base from J, the gap between germline ends came to 11 bases. The germline CDR1 and CDR2 sequences are DFQATT and SNEGSKA (reference sequence). Written as DNA, the CDR3 is TGCAGTGCTAGCTGGGACTGGGGCACAGATACGCAGTATTTT. The encoded protein is CSASWDWGTDTQYF.

This chain links TRBV4-1 with TRBJ2-2; D is uncertain. The CDR3 has 14 amino acids. Trimming cost V 4 bases and J 2 bases, with 8 bases left between them. The V gene's germline CDR1 is MGHRA and CDR2 YSYEKL. CDR3 DNA sequence: TGCGCCAGCAGCCGGGCTTTAAACACCGGGGAGCTGTTTTTT. The encoded protein is CASSRALNTGELFF.

As concerns this clonotype: A single base separates this from a much larger clone, so it may be a read error. The J gene is TRBJ1-2, the V gene TRBV5-6; no definite D call. The V end was cut by 0 bases, the J end by 2 bases, with 8 bases between. Germline V CDR1 and CDR2: SGHDT, YYEEEE. The CDR3 spans 14 residues. CDR3 in DNA: TGTGCCAGCAGCTTGGAGGGAGGGAACTATGGCTACACCTTC. Protein product: CASSLEGGNYGYTF.

This clonotype appeared a few times. The chain's CDR3 is CASSLFGQGAVGELFF. CDR3 coding DNA: TGTGCCAGCAGCTTATTTGGCCAGGGGGCTGTCGGGGAGCTGTTTTTT. V and J are TRBV5-5 and TRBJ2-2; the match to TRBD1 covers 8 bases. V shed 2 bases, J shed 7 bases, and the junction held 10 bases outside the gene matches. Germline CDR1 SGHKS, CDR2 YYEKEE (reference sequence). This CDR3 has 16 amino acids.

The chain couples TRBV7-9 to TRBJ1-1; 9 nucleotides align to TRBD1. The CDR3 totals 14 residues. Germline V CDR1 and CDR2: SEHNR, FQNEAQ (reference sequence). With V trimmed by 6 bases and J by 3 bases, 5 bases remained unmatched. The CDR3 here is CASRLGQGDTEAFF. CDR3 nucleotide sequence: TGTGCCAGCAGGTTGGGACAGGGTGACACTGAAGCTTTCTTT. Based on the CDR3 plus reference TRBV7-9 and TRBJ1-1, the full variable domain is DTGVSQNPRHKITKRGQNVTFRCDPISEHNRLYWYRQTLGQGPEFLTYFQNEAQLEKSRLLSDRFSAERPKGSFSTLEIQRTEQGDSAMYLCASRLGQGDTEAFFGQGTRLTVV.

Only a few counts were recorded for this clonotype. The V call is TRBV3-1, the J call TRBJ2-7; no clear D. Germline CDR1 and CDR2: LGHDT and YNNKEL (reference sequence). The CDR3 has 14 amino acids. V was shortened by 1 base and J by 3 bases, with 10 bases between the two germline ends. This CDR3 reads CASSQADLIYEQYF. The CDR3 nucleotides are TGTGCCAGCAGCCAAGCCGACCTGATCTACGAGCAGTACTTC.